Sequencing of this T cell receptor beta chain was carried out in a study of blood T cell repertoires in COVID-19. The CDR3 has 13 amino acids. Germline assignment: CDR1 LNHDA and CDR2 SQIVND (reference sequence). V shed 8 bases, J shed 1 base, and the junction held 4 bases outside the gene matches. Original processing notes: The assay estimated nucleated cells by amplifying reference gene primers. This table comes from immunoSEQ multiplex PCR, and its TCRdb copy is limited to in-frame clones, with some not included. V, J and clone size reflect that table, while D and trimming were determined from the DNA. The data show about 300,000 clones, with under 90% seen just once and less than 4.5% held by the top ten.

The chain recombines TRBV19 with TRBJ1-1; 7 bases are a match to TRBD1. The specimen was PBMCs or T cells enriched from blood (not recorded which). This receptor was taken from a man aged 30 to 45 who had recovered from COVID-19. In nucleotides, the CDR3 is TGTGCCAGTGTGGGACAGAGGAACACTGAAGCTTTCTTT. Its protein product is CASVGQRNTEAFF.